The 26 T cell receptor beta chains given below trace back to one sample, sequenced in a study of prognosis after radiotherapy for stage I lung cancer. Two-round multiplex PCR amplified TCR beta CDR3 from genomic DNA. Each TRBV and TRBJ gene had its own primer in the first PCR round. Each CDR3 protein gets one entry after TCRdb re-called the multiplex PCR reads with MiXCR. In the table there are 50,000 to 75,000 distinct CDR3 sequences, around a quarter of which are singletons. The sequencing here drew on PBMCs, taken before or after stereotactic body radiation therapy (not recorded which). These receptors were collected from a donor at least 50 years old with non-small cell lung cancer.

This clonotype has a count of ten or more. The chain couples TRBV4-2 to TRBJ2-7, with unresolved D. CDR1 is LGHNA and CDR2 is YNFKEQ in the germline V gene. The length of the CDR3 is 12 residues. The V end was cut by 0 bases, the J end by 6 bases, with 6 bases between. The CDR3 nucleotides read TGTGCCAGCAGCCAAGAGGGCGGCGAGCAGTACTTC. It codes for CASSQEGGEQYF.

This clonotype is medium-sized (0.01 to 0.1%). The chain is built from TRBV19 and TRBJ2-7; tentative D call: TRBD1 (6 bases). Germline CDR1 and CDR2: LNHDA and SQIVND (reference sequence). V lost 1 base and J 7 bases, leaving 14 bases between the germline ends. This CDR3 contains 14 residues. CDR3 coding DNA: TGTGCCAGTAGTATAGCAGGACAGCCTACGGAGCAGTACTTC. Protein: CASSIAGQPTEQYF.

This clonotype was counted ten times or more. The chain carries TRBV19 and TRBJ1-2, with 8 bases identical to TRBD1. The CDR3 has 13 amino acids. V lost 9 bases to trimming and J lost 2 bases; unmatched junction nucleotides: 5. The germline V gene encodes CDR1 LNHDA and CDR2 SQIVND (reference sequence). The CDR3 coding sequence is TGTGCCAGCAAGGACAGGGCCAACTATGGCTACACCTTC. Protein product: CASKDRANYGYTF.

This clonotype was counted ten times or more. The chain links TRBV6-1 to TRBJ1-2; D is unresolved. The ends were cut back, 7 bases at V and 2 bases at J, with 14 bases in the middle. This CDR3 region has 14 residues. Germline CDR1 MNHNS, CDR2 SASEGT. CDR3 amino acids: CASIKGRDNYGYTF. Here the CDR3 DNA reads TGTGCCAGCATCAAGGGCCGTGACAACTATGGCTACACCTTC.

A word on this clonotype: A junction end diverges from the germline sequence, so it may reflect a read error. The J gene is TRBJ2-7, the V gene TRBV3-1; D may correspond to TRBD1 or TRBD2 (5 bases each). CDR1 is LGHDT, CDR2 YNNKEL, per germline (reference sequence). The CDR3 spans 15 residues. The CDR3 protein is CASNRPGTTSYKQYF. The CDR3 nucleotides read TGTGCCAGCAACAGGCCCGGGACCACTTCCTACAAGCAGTACTTC.

This clonotype occurred many times. V usage is TRBV30 and J usage is TRBJ2-1; D gene uncertain. Between the trimmed V and J ends, which lost 1 base and 0 bases, there was a span of 7 bases. The CDR3 spans 14 residues. Looked up from germline, CDR1 is GTSNPN and CDR2 is SVGIG (reference sequence). CDR3 loop: CAWSDLSSYNEQFF. Written as DNA, the CDR3 is TGTGCCTGGAGTGATCTAAGCTCCTACAATGAGCAGTTCTTC.

This clonotype was counted many times. This chain joins TRBV12-3 or TRBV12-4 and TRBJ2-5, with 13 bases that match TRBD2. The CDR3 runs 17 residues. J lost 5 bases, V lost 1 base, and 7 bases had no gene match. CDR3 region: CASSLVGLAGDGETQYF. The CDR3 DNA sequence: TGTGCCAGCAGTTTAGTAGGACTAGCGGGGGATGGGGAGACCCAGTACTTC.

A note on this clonotype: A far larger clone is a single base away, which makes a read error likely. The conserved phenylalanine or tryptophan normally closing the CDR3 is absent here, so this likely arose from a read error. This chain uses TRBV6-1 with TRBJ2-5; 10 bases map to TRBD2. Germline trimming cut 5 bases from V and 4 bases from J; bases unmatched to any gene: 7. Germline values: CDR1 MNHNS, CDR2 SASEGT. CDR3 length: 15 amino acids. This CDR3 is CASSYLAGDPETQYL. Written as DNA, the CDR3 is TGTGCCAGCAGTTACCTAGCGGGGGATCCAGAGACCCAGTACCTC.

This clonotype was detected ten times or more. J is TRBJ2-1 and V is TRBV30; TRBD2 agrees at 14 bases. The CDR3 is 17 residues long. The germline V gene encodes CDR1 GTSNPN and CDR2 SVGIG (reference sequence). Germline trimming cut 1 base from V and 7 bases from J; bases unmatched to any gene: 9. CDR3 region: CAWSDPTSGGAWNEQFF. CDR3 in DNA: TGTGCCTGGAGTGACCCGACTAGCGGGGGGGCCTGGAATGAGCAGTTCTTC.

This clonotype was detected many times. This chain joins TRBV6-1 and TRBJ2-2; TRBD2 might be the D (6 bases). Germline CDR1 MNHNS, CDR2 SASEGT. V shed 3 bases and J shed 4 bases, with 6 bases lying between them. The CDR3 is 13 residues long. CDR3 sequence reads: CASSEGGTGELFF. CDR3 sequence (DNA): TGTGCCAGCAGTGAGGGGGGCACCGGGGAGCTGTTTTTT.

As regards this clonotype: A much bigger clone sits one base away, suggesting this may be a read error. The DNA of the CDR3 is TGCGCCAGCAGCTTGTTCCGGGGTCTCTCGGACACTGAAGCTTTCTTT. This encodes CASSLFRGLSDTEAFF. J is TRBJ1-1 and V is TRBV5-1; no reliable D call. Trimming removed 1 base from V and 3 bases from J, with 16 bases in between. This CDR3 is 16 amino acids long. Per the germline V gene, CDR1 is SGHRS and CDR2 is YFSETQ.

Ten or more counts support this clonotype. The V gene is TRBV6-1, the J gene TRBJ2-7; possibly TRBD1 for D (6 bases). There are 13 residues in the CDR3. The germline V and J ends were trimmed by 5 bases and 6 bases, with 14 bases remaining between them. Germline-derived CDR1 and CDR2 are MNHNS and SASEGT. CDR3 DNA sequence: TGTGCCAGCAGTATAACCCAGGGGACCGAGCAGTACTTC. This sequence encodes CASSITQGTEQYF.

In this sample, this clonotype turned up many times. J is TRBJ2-1 and V is TRBV4-1; D may be TRBD2 (5 bases). V shed 4 bases and J shed 0 bases, with 16 bases lying between them. Germline-derived CDR1 and CDR2 are MGHRA and YSYEKL. The CDR3 is 17 amino acids. The CDR3 protein is CASSLGLHSSSYNEQFF. The CDR3 coding sequence is TGCGCCAGCAGCCTCGGACTGCACTCTAGCTCCTACAATGAGCAGTTCTTC.

This clonotype was detected ten times or more. J is TRBJ2-2 and V is TRBV6-1; no definite D call. Germline CDR1 and CDR2: MNHNS and SASEGT. Trimming took 7 bases from V and 0 from J, leaving 12 bases between them. This CDR3 is built from 15 residues. Written as DNA, the CDR3 is TGTGCCAGCAAACCGGGCAGGTCGAACACCGGGGAGCTGTTTTTT. Its translation is CASKPGRSNTGELFF.

This clonotype was seen repeatedly, ten times or more. This chain connects TRBV24-1 to TRBJ2-1; D call uncertain. Germline CDR1 reads KGHDR; CDR2 reads SFDVKD. The CDR3 runs 17 residues. V lost 2 bases and J 6 bases, leaving 19 bases between the germline ends. CDR3 coding DNA: TGTGCCACCAGTGATTCCTCCCCAGGTCGTTCAGTCAATGAGCAGTTCTTC. This codes for CATSDSSPGRSVNEQFF.

This clonotype was seen only once. This likely came from a read error, as a far larger clone is one base away. The V call is TRBV7-9, the J call TRBJ2-3; TRBD1 is a possible D gene (5 bases). CDR1 SEHNR and CDR2 FQNEAQ come from the germline V gene (reference sequence). CDR3 length: 15 amino acids. V lost 3 bases to trimming and J lost 3 bases, with 13 bases between them. DNA of the CDR3: TGTGCCAGCAGCTTCCGGTGGGGCCAGACAGATACGCAGTATTTT. It is translated as CASSFRWGQTDTQYF.

As concerns this clonotype: Since a much larger clone is just one base distant, this may be a read error. The genes are TRBV30 and TRBJ2-3; D tentatively reads TRBD1 or TRBD2 (6 bases each). This CDR3 is built from 17 residues. V lost 3 bases, J lost 8 bases, and 27 bases lay in between. CDR1 and CDR2 from the germline V gene are GTSNPN and SVGIG (reference sequence). The CDR3 DNA sequence: TGTGCCTGGAGCAAGTACGGTGGTAGAGGGGGGCGGAGTACGCAGTATTTT. This gives the protein CAWSKYGGRGGRSTQYF.

At least ten counts were recorded for this clonotype. The CDR3, as DNA: TGTGCCAGCAGCTTGGGACAGGGAAAACAGCCCCAGCATTTT. Amino acids: CASSLGQGKQPQHF. This chain joins TRBV11-2 and TRBJ1-5, with 9 bases fitting TRBD1. With V trimmed by 3 bases and J by 7 bases, 4 bases remained unmatched. This CDR3 contains 14 residues. Germline CDR1 and CDR2: SGHAT and FQNNGV.

This clonotype was seen ten or more times. The V and J genes are TRBV18 and TRBJ2-7; the match to TRBD1 covers 9 bases. Germline CDR1 reads KGHSH; CDR2 reads LQKENI. The CDR3 spans 14 residues. The junction had 1 base not matched to a gene; V was cut back by 1 base and J by 3 bases. The CDR3, as DNA: TGTGCCAGCTCACCACGGACAGGGGACTACGAGCAGTACTTC. It is translated as CASSPRTGDYEQYF. Drawing the rest from reference TRBV18 and TRBJ2-7, the complete variable domain is NAGVMQNPRHLVRRRGQEARLRCSPMKGHSHVYWYRQLPEEGLKFMVYLQKENIIDESGMPKERFSAEFPKEGPSILRIQQVVRGDSAAYFCASSPRTGDYEQYFGPGTRLTVT.

This clonotype has a count of ten or more. The chain recombines TRBV10-2 with TRBJ1-1, with a possible D match to TRBD1 (6 bases). The CDR3 has 13 residues. The V end lost 3 bases, the J end lost 5 bases, and 10 bases lay between the germline ends. Per the germline V gene, CDR1 is WSHSY and CDR2 is SAAADI. DNA of the CDR3: TGCGCCAGCAGTGATAACAGGGAGACTGAAGCTTTCTTT. Amino acid sequence: CASSDNRETEAFF.

For this clonotype: A much bigger clone sits one base away, suggesting this may be a read error. The chain joins TRBV7-9 to TRBJ2-5, with TRBD1 matching over 8 bases. The CDR3 has 17 amino acids. CDR1 is SEHNR, CDR2 FQNEAQ, per germline (reference sequence). V lost 5 bases to trimming and J lost 4 bases; unmatched junction nucleotides: 15. The chain's CDR3 is CASSTRLGRGLRETQYF. Here the CDR3 DNA reads TGTGCCAGCAGCACGCGATTGGGCAGGGGGCTTCGAGAGACCCAGTACTTC.

A word on this clonotype: At one end, the junction sequence differs from germline, possibly due to a read error. The CDR3 spells CATSDGGSETKYF. The CDR3 nucleotides read TGTGCCACCAGTGATGGGGGGTCAGAGACCAAGTACTTC. This chain links TRBV24-1 with TRBJ2-5, with D perhaps matching TRBD2 (6 bases). Germline V gene sequence: CDR1 KGHDR, CDR2 SFDVKD. This CDR3 has 13 residues.

The table lists this clonotype with many counts. The chain has TRBV20-1 and TRBJ1-4, with 9 bases aligning to TRBD1. Germline CDR1 is DFQATT and CDR2 is SNEGSKA (reference sequence). The CDR3 has 14 residues. V was pared by 3 bases and J by 4 bases, with 3 bases of the junction left unmatched. CDR3 in amino acids: CSARAGQGNEKLFF. The CDR3 nucleotides read TGCAGTGCTAGGGCGGGACAGGGTAATGAAAAACTGTTTTTT.

In this sample, this clonotype turned up many times. V and J are TRBV29-1 and TRBJ2-7, with 7 nucleotides matching TRBD1. Germline CDR1 reads SQVTM; CDR2 reads ANQGSEA. This CDR3 is built from 13 residues. The J segment lost 3 bases and the V segment lost 4 bases, leaving 6 bases of the junction unmatched. CDR3 nucleotide sequence: TGCAGCGTTGGAGCCTCAGGGGGCTACGAGCAGTACTTC. Its protein product is CSVGASGGYEQYF.

This clonotype was seen ten or more times. This rearrangement joins TRBV7-2 to TRBJ1-2; TRBD1 matches at 8 bases. The V and J ends lost 0 bases and 8 bases, in that order; junction bases with no gene match: 8. This CDR3 spans 15 amino acids. Germline lookup yields CDR1 SGHTA and CDR2 FQGNSA. This CDR3 is CASSLAATGAEGYTF. In DNA form, the CDR3 reads TGTGCCAGCAGCTTAGCTGCGACAGGGGCGGAGGGCTACACCTTC.

The CDR3 loop is CASSKTGTGCYEQYF. CDR3 in DNA: TGTGCCAGCAGTAAGACAGGGACAGGTTGCTACGAGCAGTACTTC. The rearrangement uses TRBV12-3 or TRBV12-4 and TRBJ2-7; TRBD1 agrees at 8 bases. The CDR3 is 15 residues long. V shed 5 bases, J shed 3 bases, and the junction held 9 bases outside the gene matches.